This TCR beta chain stems from a study of OX40 agonist ivuxolimab in advanced cancers. For the study at large: Of mixed ages from about 23 to 85 and averaging roughly 64 years, the group was about 80% male. Study-level findings and limits: In general, CD8+ T cells held more expanded clones than CD4+ did, on average. Near-lowest levels of clonal expansion characterized partial responders at 0.1-3.0 mg/kg.

Autoimmune disease history or systemic immunosuppression was exclusionary. The V segment lost 4 bases and the J segment 2 bases; nucleotides outside the gene matches: 7. Germline V gene lookup returns CDR1 SGHRS and CDR2 YFSETQ. The CDR3 extends over 17 amino acids. Of note for this clone: Its antigen is not known.

Generated by immunoSEQ multiplex PCR, the TCRdb table keeps only in-frame clones and is missing some. The sample holds 70,000 to 100,000 clones, around 84% seen once. The sample here was CD4+ or CD8+ T cells sorted from blood, taken in a trial of the OX40 agonist ivuxolimab. The rearrangement links TRBV5-1 to TRBJ1-4, with 11 bases aligning to TRBD1. This TCR came from an adult with an advanced solid tumor such as melanoma, head and neck, liver or kidney cancer. The CDR3 DNA reads TGCGCCAGCAGCGAACCAGGACAGGGGGCGACTAATGAAAAACTGTTTTTT. This gives the protein CASSEPGQGATNEKLFF.